The entry below describes one T cell receptor (beta chain). Its antigen is not known. The sample originates from a study of cytomegalovirus exposure and HLA in healthy donors. PCR was performed using 60 Vbeta and 13 Jbeta primers. Here immunoSEQ multiplex PCR was the method, and the copy in TCRdb shows in-frame clones only, minus some. The data contain roughly 130,000 clones, over 70% of them seen just once; the ten biggest clones take up approximately 1.7%. Study-level points and caveats: Most TCR beta V segments were productive about 90% or about 30% of the time in an earlier analysis. An ancestry cluster, one associated with Asian ancestry, reportedly showed fewer N-insertions than the approximately 670-donor mean in a later analysis. The study reported that TCR beta sequences accurately predicted HLA-A and HLA-B alleles in most subjects.

Trimming removed 5 bases from V and 3 bases from J, with 11 bases in between. The length of the CDR3 is 13 residues. Germline V gene data show CDR1 as SQVTM and CDR2 as ANQGSEA. Sequencing was done on a sample of PBMCs. J is TRBJ1-5 and V is TRBV29-1; tentatively, D is TRBD1 (5 bases). The sequence was collected from a woman between 40 and 50 years old in good health and CMV-seronegative. The CDR3 sequence is CSVQRGLNQPQHF. The CDR3 DNA sequence: TGCAGCGTTCAAAGGGGTCTCAATCAGCCCCAGCATTTT.